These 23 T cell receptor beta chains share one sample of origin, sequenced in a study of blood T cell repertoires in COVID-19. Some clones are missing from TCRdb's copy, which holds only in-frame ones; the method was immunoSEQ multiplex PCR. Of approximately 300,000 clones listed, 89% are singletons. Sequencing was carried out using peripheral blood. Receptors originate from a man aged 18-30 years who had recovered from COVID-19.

The CDR3 is CASQGGTGNTIYF. CDR3 nucleotides: TGTGCCAGCCAAGGGGGCACTGGAAACACCATATATTTT. The rearrangement joins TRBV7-6 to TRBJ1-3, with 7 bases lining up with TRBD1. V was clipped by 8 bases and J by 2 bases; unmatched bases: 3. The CDR3 contains 13 residues. From germline, CDR1 is SGHVS and CDR2 FNYEAQ.

The CDR3 reads CASSDLTLESDEQFF. The CDR3 DNA reads as TGTGCCAGCAGCGACCTAACTCTAGAGAGCGATGAGCAGTTCTTC. The rearrangement joins TRBV9 to TRBJ2-1; D gene unclear. The CDR3 is 15 residues long. Per germline, CDR1 SGDLS and CDR2 YYNGEE. Trimming removed 3 bases from V and 8 bases from J, with 18 bases in between.

The CDR3 here is CASSLPTAANTGELFF. DNA of the CDR3: TGTGCCAGCAGCCTCCCTACCGCCGCGAACACCGGGGAGCTGTTTTTT. The chain carries TRBV5-4 and TRBJ2-2, with unresolved D. From germline, CDR1 is SGHNT and CDR2 YYREEE (reference sequence). Trimming pared 4 bases from V and 0 bases from J, leaving 13 bases between. The CDR3 has 16 amino acids.

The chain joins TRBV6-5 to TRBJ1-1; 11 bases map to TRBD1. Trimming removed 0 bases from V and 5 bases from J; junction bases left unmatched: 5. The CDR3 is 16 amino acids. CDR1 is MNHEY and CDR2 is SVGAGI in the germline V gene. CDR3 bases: TGTGCCAGCAGTTACTCGTACGGGACAGGGGGGACTGAAGCTTTCTTT. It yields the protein CASSYSYGTGGTEAFF.

CDR3 region: CASTLGLGGPYGYTF. The CDR3, as DNA: TGTGCCAGCACCCTTGGGTTGGGGGGTCCCTATGGCTACACCTTC. The chain links TRBV27 to TRBJ1-2; weak D call: TRBD1 (5 bases). The CDR3 length is 15 residues. V was clipped by 7 bases and J by 4 bases, with 19 bases between them. Germline V gene sequence: CDR1 MNHEY, CDR2 SMNVEV (reference sequence).

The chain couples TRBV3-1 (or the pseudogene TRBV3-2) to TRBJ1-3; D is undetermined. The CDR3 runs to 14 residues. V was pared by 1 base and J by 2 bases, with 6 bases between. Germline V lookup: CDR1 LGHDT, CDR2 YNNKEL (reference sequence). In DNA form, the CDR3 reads TGTGCCAGCAGCCAAGGTTCGGCTGGAAACACCATATATTTT. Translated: CASSQGSAGNTIYF.

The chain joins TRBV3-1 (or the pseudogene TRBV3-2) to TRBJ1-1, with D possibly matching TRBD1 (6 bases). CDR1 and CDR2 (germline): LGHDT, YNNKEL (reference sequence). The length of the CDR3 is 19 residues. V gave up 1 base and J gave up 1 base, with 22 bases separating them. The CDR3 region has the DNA TGTGCCAGCAGCCAAGGAGAGGGCAGGGGCGCGGTGTGGAACACTGAAGCTTTCTTT. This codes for CASSQGEGRGAVWNTEAFF.

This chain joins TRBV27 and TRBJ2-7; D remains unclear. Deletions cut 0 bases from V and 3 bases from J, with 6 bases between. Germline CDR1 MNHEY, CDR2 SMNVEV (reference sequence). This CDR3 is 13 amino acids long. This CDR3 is CASSLSARYEQYF. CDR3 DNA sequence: TGTGCCAGCAGTTTATCAGCCCGCTACGAGCAGTACTTC.

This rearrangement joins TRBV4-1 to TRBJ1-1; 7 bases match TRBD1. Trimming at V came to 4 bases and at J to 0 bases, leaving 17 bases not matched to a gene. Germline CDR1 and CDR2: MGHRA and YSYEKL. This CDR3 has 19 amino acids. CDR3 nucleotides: TGCGCCAGCAGCCCCGAAGGTCGGGGACAGCGTTTACTGAACACTGAAGCTTTCTTT. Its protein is CASSPEGRGQRLLNTEAFF.

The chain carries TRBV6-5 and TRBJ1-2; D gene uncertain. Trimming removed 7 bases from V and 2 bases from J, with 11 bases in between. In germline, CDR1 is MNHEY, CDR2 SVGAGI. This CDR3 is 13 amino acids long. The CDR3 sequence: CASTVTRNYGYTF. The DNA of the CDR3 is TGTGCCAGCACCGTGACGCGGAACTATGGCTACACCTTC.

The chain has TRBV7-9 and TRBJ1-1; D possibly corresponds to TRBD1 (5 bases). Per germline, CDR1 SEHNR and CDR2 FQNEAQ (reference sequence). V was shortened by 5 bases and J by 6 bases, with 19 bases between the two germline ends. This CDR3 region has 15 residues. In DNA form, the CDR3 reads TGTGCCAGCAGCCCTACCAGGGACTTCGGCGCTGAAGCTTTCTTT. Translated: CASSPTRDFGAEAFF. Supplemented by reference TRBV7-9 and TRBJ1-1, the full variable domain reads DTGVSQNPRHKITKRGQNVTFRCDPISEHNRLYWYRQTLGQGPEFLTYFQNEAQLEKSRLLSDRFSAERPKGSFSTLEIQRTEQGDSAMYLCASSPTRDFGAEAFFGQGTRLTVV.

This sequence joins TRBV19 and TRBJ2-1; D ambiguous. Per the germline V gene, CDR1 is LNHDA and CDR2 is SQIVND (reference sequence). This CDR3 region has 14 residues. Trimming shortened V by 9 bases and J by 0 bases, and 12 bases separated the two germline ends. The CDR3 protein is CASSRSSSYNEQFF. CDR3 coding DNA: TGTGCCAGCTCGCGGAGTAGCTCCTACAATGAGCAGTTCTTC.

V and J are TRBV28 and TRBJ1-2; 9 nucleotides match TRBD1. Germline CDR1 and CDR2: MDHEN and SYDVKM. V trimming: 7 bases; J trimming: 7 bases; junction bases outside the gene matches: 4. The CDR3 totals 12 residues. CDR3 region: CASTPTGGGYTF. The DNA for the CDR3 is TGTGCCAGCACTCCGACAGGGGGTGGCTACACCTTC.

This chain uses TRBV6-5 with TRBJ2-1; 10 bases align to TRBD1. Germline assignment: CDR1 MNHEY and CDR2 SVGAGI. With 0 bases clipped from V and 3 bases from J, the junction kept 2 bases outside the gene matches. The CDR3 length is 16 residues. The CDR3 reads CASSYSGTGVYNEQFF. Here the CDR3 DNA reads TGTGCCAGCAGTTACTCAGGGACAGGGGTCTACAATGAGCAGTTCTTC.

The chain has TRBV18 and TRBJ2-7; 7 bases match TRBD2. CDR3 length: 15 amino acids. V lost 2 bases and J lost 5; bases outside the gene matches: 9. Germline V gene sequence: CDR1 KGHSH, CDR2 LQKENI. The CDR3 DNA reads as TGTGCCAGCTCACCATCCCTGGCGGGAGTAGACGAGCAGTACTTC. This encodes CASSPSLAGVDEQYF.

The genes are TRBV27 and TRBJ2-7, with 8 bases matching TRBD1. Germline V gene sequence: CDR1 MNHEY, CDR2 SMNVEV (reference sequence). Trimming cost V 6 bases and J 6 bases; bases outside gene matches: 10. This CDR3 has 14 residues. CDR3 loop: CASSPRTGLLEQYF. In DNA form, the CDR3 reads TGTGCCAGCAGCCCCCGGACAGGGCTCCTCGAGCAGTACTTC.

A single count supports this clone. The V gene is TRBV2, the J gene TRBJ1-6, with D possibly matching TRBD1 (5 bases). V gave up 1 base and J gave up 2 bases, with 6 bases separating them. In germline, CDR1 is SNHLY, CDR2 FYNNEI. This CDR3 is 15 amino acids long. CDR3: CASSEGGPYNSPLHF. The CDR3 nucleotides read TGTGCCAGCAGTGAAGGGGGCCCCTATAATTCACCCCTCCACTTT.

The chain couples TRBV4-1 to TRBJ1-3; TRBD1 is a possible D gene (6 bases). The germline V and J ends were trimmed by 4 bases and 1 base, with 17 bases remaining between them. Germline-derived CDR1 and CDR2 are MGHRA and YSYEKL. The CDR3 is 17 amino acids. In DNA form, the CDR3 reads TGCGCCAGCAGCCGGGTGGGGGCGCAAGGGTCTGGAAACACCATATATTTT. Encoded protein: CASSRVGAQGSGNTIYF.

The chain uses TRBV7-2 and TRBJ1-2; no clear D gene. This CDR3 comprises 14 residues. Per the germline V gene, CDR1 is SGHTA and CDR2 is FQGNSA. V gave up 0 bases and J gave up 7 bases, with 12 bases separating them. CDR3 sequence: CASSLAMGSLGYTF. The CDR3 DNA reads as TGTGCCAGCAGCTTAGCGATGGGGAGTCTTGGCTACACCTTC.

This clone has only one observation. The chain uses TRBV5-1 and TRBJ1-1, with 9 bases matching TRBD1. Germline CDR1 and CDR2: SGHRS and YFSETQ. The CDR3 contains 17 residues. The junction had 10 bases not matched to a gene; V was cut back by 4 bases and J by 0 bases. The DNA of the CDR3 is TGCGCCAGCAGCGAGGACAGGGGCCCCCTTATGAACACTGAAGCTTTCTTT. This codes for CASSEDRGPLMNTEAFF. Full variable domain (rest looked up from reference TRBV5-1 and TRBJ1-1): KAGVTQTPRYLIKTRGQQVTLSCSPISGHRSVSWYQQTPGQGLQFLFEYFSETQRNKGNFPGRFSGRQFSNSRSEMNVSTLELGDSALYLCASSEDRGPLMNTEAFFGQGTRLTVV.

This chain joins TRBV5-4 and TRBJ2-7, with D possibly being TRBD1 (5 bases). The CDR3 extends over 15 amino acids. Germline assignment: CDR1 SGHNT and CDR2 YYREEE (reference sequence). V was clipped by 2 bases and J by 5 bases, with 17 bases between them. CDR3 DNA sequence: TGTGCCAGCAGCTTAGGTTCCCAGGGTACGGACGAGCAGTACTTC. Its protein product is CASSLGSQGTDEQYF.

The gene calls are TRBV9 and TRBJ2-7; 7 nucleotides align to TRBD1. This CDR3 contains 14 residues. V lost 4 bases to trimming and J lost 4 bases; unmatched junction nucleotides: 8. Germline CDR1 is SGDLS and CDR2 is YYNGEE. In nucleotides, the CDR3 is TGTGCCAGCAGCCCCCAAGACAGGGCTTACGAGCAGTACTTC. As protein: CASSPQDRAYEQYF.

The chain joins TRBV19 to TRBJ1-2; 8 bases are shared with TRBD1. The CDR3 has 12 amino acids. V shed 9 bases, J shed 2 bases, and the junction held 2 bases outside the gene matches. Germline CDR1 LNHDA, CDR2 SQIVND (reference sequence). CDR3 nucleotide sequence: TGTGCCAGCCACAGGGGGAACTATGGCTACACCTTC. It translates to CASHRGNYGYTF.